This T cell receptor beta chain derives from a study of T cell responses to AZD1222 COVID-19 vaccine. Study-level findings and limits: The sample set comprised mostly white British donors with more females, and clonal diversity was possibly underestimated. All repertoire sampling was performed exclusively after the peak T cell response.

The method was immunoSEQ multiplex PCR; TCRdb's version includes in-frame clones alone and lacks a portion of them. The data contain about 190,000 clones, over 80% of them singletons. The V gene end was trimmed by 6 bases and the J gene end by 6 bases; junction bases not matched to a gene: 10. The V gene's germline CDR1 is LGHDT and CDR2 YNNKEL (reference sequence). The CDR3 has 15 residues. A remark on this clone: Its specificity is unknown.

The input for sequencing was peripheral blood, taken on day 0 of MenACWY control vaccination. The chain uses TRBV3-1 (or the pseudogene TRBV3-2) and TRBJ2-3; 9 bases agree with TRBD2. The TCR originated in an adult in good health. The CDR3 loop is CASSPSSGKEDTQYF. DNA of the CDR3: TGTGCCAGCAGTCCCTCTAGCGGGAAAGAGGATACGCAGTATTTT.